A single sample is the source of the 30 T cell receptor beta chains below, sequenced in a study of blood T cell repertoires in COVID-19. The table came from immunoSEQ multiplex PCR; TCRdb's copy has only in-frame clones and leaves some out. The sample includes some 97,000 clones, less than 90% of them seen just once. Sequenced material: peripheral blood. The origin of the receptors is a man aged 30 to 39 in a cohort sampled during active COVID-19.

This chain uses TRBV10-3 with TRBJ2-3; TRBD2 agrees at 10 bases. Germline trimming cut 4 bases from V and 6 bases from J; bases unmatched to any gene: 10. The length of the CDR3 is 16 residues. Germline CDR1 reads ENHRY; CDR2 reads SYGVKD. In DNA form, the CDR3 reads TGTGCCATCAGTGTGGTGAGCGGGGGGGCCGGTGATACGCAGTATTTT. Translation: CAISVVSGGAGDTQYF.

V and J are TRBV9 and TRBJ2-3; D is perhaps TRBD2 (7 bases). The CDR3 consists of 15 residues. Germline-derived CDR1 and CDR2 are SGDLS and YYNGEE. V lost 0 bases and J 4 bases, leaving 12 bases between the germline ends. CDR3 amino acids: CASSVGAGAADTQYF. The CDR3 coding sequence is TGTGCCAGCAGCGTAGGGGCGGGGGCCGCAGATACGCAGTATTTT.

The V call is TRBV19, the J call TRBJ2-5; D ambiguous. Trimming shortened V by 3 bases and J by 0 bases, and 14 bases separated the two germline ends. The CDR3 totals 16 residues. From germline, CDR1 is LNHDA and CDR2 SQIVND (reference sequence). CDR3 residues: CASSIGSQLYQETQYF. CDR3 nucleotides: TGTGCCAGTAGTATCGGGTCGCAGCTGTACCAAGAGACCCAGTACTTC.

The genes are TRBV5-1 and TRBJ2-2; the D is unclear. V shed 0 bases and J shed 1 base, with 10 bases lying between them. The CDR3 contains 16 residues. Germline values: CDR1 SGHRS, CDR2 YFSETQ. The DNA for the CDR3 is TGCGCCAGCAGCTTGGCCGCGGAAAAGAACACCGGGGAGCTGTTTTTT. Translated, it gives CASSLAAEKNTGELFF.

This clone came up once. This chain links TRBV13 with TRBJ2-3, with TRBD2 matching 8 bases. Per the germline V gene, CDR1 is PRHDT and CDR2 is FYEKMQ (reference sequence). Losses at the gene ends were 4 bases for V and 4 bases for J; bases not matched to a gene: 7. The CDR3 sequence is 15 residues long. CDR3 residues: CASSSLPAGADTQYF. The CDR3 nucleotides read TGTGCCAGCAGCTCCCTGCCAGCGGGGGCAGATACGCAGTATTTT.

The chain combines TRBV6-6 with TRBJ2-7; possible D gene TRBD2, 5 bases. V lost 5 bases to trimming and J lost 1 base, with 12 bases between them. Germline CDR1 MNHNY, CDR2 SVGAGI (reference sequence). The CDR3 extends over 14 amino acids. CDR3: CASSPGYPSYEQYF. CDR3 nucleotide sequence: TGTGCCAGCAGTCCGGGGTACCCTTCCTACGAGCAGTACTTC.

CDR3 sequence: CASSWGGETQYF. CDR3 coding DNA: TGTGCCAGCAGTTGGGGGGGGGAGACCCAGTACTTC. The chain joins TRBV6-5 to TRBJ2-5; 7 nucleotides align to TRBD2. The CDR3 length is 12 residues. Germline CDR1 is MNHEY and CDR2 is SVGAGI. Trimming removed 4 bases from V and 5 bases from J; junction bases left unmatched: 1.

A few counts support this clone. The chain couples TRBV6-4 to TRBJ2-3, with 11 nucleotides matching TRBD2. Germline CDR1 reads MRHNA; CDR2 reads SNTAGT. The CDR3 contains 16 residues. V lost 0 bases, J lost 4 bases, and 3 bases stayed unmatched. CDR3 DNA sequence: TGTGCCAGCAGTGACTCTAGCGGGGGGGCCGCAGATACGCAGTATTTT. Its translation: CASSDSSGGAADTQYF.

This rearrangement joins TRBV7-2 to TRBJ2-1, with 10 bases identical to TRBD2. Germline CDR1 SGHTA, CDR2 FQGNSA. The CDR3 loop spans 16 amino acids. Trimming at V came to 5 bases and at J to 6 bases, leaving 10 bases not matched to a gene. Written as DNA, the CDR3 is TGTGCCAGCAGCCCTAGGGGAAGCGGGGGGGTCAATGAGCAGTTCTTC. It translates to CASSPRGSGGVNEQFF.

This chain links TRBV7-9 with TRBJ1-1, with 7 bases matching TRBD1. Germline V CDR1 and CDR2: SEHNR, FQNEAQ (reference sequence). The junction had 2 bases not matched to a gene; V was cut back by 5 bases and J by 2 bases. This CDR3 contains 13 residues. The CDR3 here is CASSDRANTEAFF. The DNA for the CDR3 is TGTGCCAGCAGCGACAGGGCTAACACTGAAGCTTTCTTT.

The chain has TRBV5-1 and TRBJ2-3; 8 bases agree with TRBD2. The junction had 11 bases not matched to a gene; V was cut back by 0 bases and J by 5 bases. The CDR3 length is 17 residues. The V gene's germline CDR1 is SGHRS and CDR2 YFSETQ. For the CDR3, the DNA is TGCGCCAGCAGCTTGGGTGCGGGGGGCCAGACTGGAGATACGCAGTATTTT. Translating gives CASSLGAGGQTGDTQYF.

The chain carries TRBV3-1 (or the pseudogene TRBV3-2) and TRBJ2-7; D is unclear. Trimming removed 1 base from V and 3 bases from J, with 4 bases in between. The length of the CDR3 is 12 residues. Germline V gives CDR1 LGHDT, CDR2 YNNKEL (reference sequence). CDR3 DNA: TGTGCCAGCAGCCAAGTGAGCTACGAGCAGTACTTC. Protein sequence: CASSQVSYEQYF.

This chain uses TRBV9 with TRBJ1-5; the D gene is possibly TRBD1 (5 bases). The CDR3 consists of 14 residues. CDR1 is SGDLS and CDR2 is YYNGEE in the germline V gene. Trimming cost V 0 bases and J 5 bases, with 9 bases left between them. CDR3 in DNA: TGTGCCAGCAGCGTAGCGGGGGGGGATCAGCCCCAGCATTTT. Amino acid sequence: CASSVAGGDQPQHF.

This clone was picked up one time. The rearrangement joins TRBV18 to TRBJ1-2; 9 positions agree with TRBD1. The CDR3 totals 14 residues. The V gene end was trimmed by 3 bases and the J gene end by 7 bases; junction bases not matched to a gene: 6. CDR1 is KGHSH, CDR2 LQKENI, per germline. DNA of the CDR3: TGTGCCAGCTCACCGGGACAGGGAGAGAGTGGCTACACCTTC. Encoded protein: CASSPGQGESGYTF.

The chain employs TRBV19 and TRBJ2-3; tentative D call: TRBD2 (5 bases). The CDR3 runs 15 residues. Germline V lookup: CDR1 LNHDA, CDR2 SQIVND (reference sequence). The V gene lost 4 bases and the J gene lost 2 bases, with 13 bases spanning the gap. CDR3 nucleotide sequence: TGTGCCAGTAGTACCCGGGCGGAGGACACAGATACGCAGTATTTT. This encodes CASSTRAEDTDTQYF.

The chain uses TRBV30 and TRBJ2-7; D unclear. Germline V gene data show CDR1 as GTSNPN and CDR2 as SVGIG (reference sequence). This CDR3 is built from 11 residues. Trimming left V 0 bases short and J 4 bases short, with 4 bases between. CDR3 nucleotide sequence: TGTGCCTGGAGTGTACGGTACGAGCAGTACTTC. This gives the protein CAWSVRYEQYF.

In its sample, this clone was seen once. The rearrangement uses TRBV3-1 (or the pseudogene TRBV3-2) and TRBJ1-3; D may be TRBD1 (6 bases). Trimming left V 0 bases short and J 3 bases short, with 15 bases between. Germline values: CDR1 LGHDT, CDR2 YNNKEL (reference sequence). This CDR3 comprises 17 residues. In DNA, the CDR3 is TGTGCCAGCAGCCAAGATATAGGGGGGGTCTTTGGAAACACCATATATTTT. Protein sequence: CASSQDIGGVFGNTIYF.

The rearrangement links TRBV28 to TRBJ2-3; no clear D gene. The germline gives CDR1 MDHEN, CDR2 SYDVKM. Trimming took off 6 bases at V and 2 bases at J, with 9 bases between the two ends. The CDR3 length is 13 residues. This CDR3 is CASSLSYTDTQYF. In DNA form, the CDR3 reads TGTGCCAGCAGCCTGAGTTACACAGATACGCAGTATTTT.

The chain links TRBV5-4 to TRBJ2-7, with TRBD1 as a possible D gene (5 bases). Germline CDR1 and CDR2: SGHNT and YYREEE (reference sequence). This CDR3 comprises 14 residues. V was trimmed by 3 bases and J by 0 bases, leaving 10 bases between them. CDR3 sequence reads: CASSSQTVSYEQYF. CDR3 nucleotide sequence: TGTGCCAGCAGCTCCCAGACAGTCTCCTACGAGCAGTACTTC.

V and J are TRBV7-6 and TRBJ2-1; 7 bases are shared with TRBD1. Per germline, CDR1 SGHVS and CDR2 FNYEAQ. The CDR3 length is 13 residues. The trim removed 3 bases at V and 8 bases at J, leaving 4 bases unmatched. The CDR3 sequence is CASSLQTGYEQFF. The CDR3 DNA follows: TGTGCCAGCAGCTTGCAGACAGGGTATGAGCAGTTCTTC.

CDR3 sequence reads: CATSDGRDTLNYGYTF. CDR3 nucleotides: TGTGCCACCAGTGACGGGAGGGACACACTCAACTATGGCTACACCTTC. This rearrangement joins TRBV24-1 to TRBJ1-2, with a weak D call TRBD1 (6 bases). This CDR3 contains 16 residues. Trimming stripped 4 bases from V and 2 bases from J, with 16 bases between. Per the germline V gene, CDR1 is KGHDR and CDR2 is SFDVKD.

This chain joins TRBV5-1 and TRBJ1-1, with 10 nucleotides matching TRBD1. The V gene's germline CDR1 is SGHRS and CDR2 YFSETQ. CDR3 length: 14 amino acids. J gave up 3 bases and V 5 bases, and 4 bases lay outside the gene matches. The CDR3 region is CASSSGTGDTEAFF. CDR3 in DNA: TGCGCCAGCAGTTCCGGGACAGGGGACACTGAAGCTTTCTTT.

The rearrangement uses TRBV18 and TRBJ1-1; 9 bases line up with TRBD1. J lost 3 bases, V lost 3 bases, and 17 bases had no gene match. The germline gives CDR1 KGHSH, CDR2 LQKENI. The CDR3 loop spans 19 amino acids. CDR3 sequence (DNA): TGTGCCAGCTCACCCATACTGATACAGGGGGCTGGAGGGCACACTGAAGCTTTCTTT. It specifies CASSPILIQGAGGHTEAFF.

The chain is built from TRBV2 and TRBJ2-2; D call uncertain. The germline CDR1 and CDR2 sequences are SNHLY and FYNNEI. The CDR3 contains 12 residues. V lost 5 bases, J lost 7 bases, and 8 bases lay in between. The CDR3 sequence is CASSSHSGELFF. As DNA, the CDR3 is TGTGCCAGCAGTTCCCATAGCGGGGAGCTGTTTTTT. The full variable domain, in which reference TRBV2 and TRBJ2-2 provide the parts outside the CDR3, is EPEVTQTPSHQVTQMGQEVILRCVPISNHLYFYWYRQILGQKVEFLVSFYNNEISEKSEIFDDQFSVERPDGSNFTLKIRSTKLEDSAMYFCASSSHSGELFFGEGSRLTVL.

This clone was counted a few times. This clone may be a read error of a much larger clone one base away. The chain is built from TRBV11-2 and TRBJ1-1, with TRBD1 as a possible D gene (6 bases). Trimming took 3 bases from V and 1 from J, leaving 6 bases between them. Germline V gene sequence: CDR1 SGHAT, CDR2 FQNNGV. This CDR3 comprises 13 residues. The CDR3: CASSLGQNTEAFF. The CDR3 DNA is TGTGCCAGCAGCTTGGGACAGAACACTGAAGCTTTCTTT.

The chain links TRBV18 to TRBJ2-7, with 7 bases aligning to TRBD2. After removal of 2 bases from V and 4 bases from J, the junction contained 5 bases not matched to a gene. Germline V gene lookup returns CDR1 KGHSH and CDR2 LQKENI. This CDR3 is built from 14 residues. Written as DNA, the CDR3 is TGTGCCAGCTCACCAGGAGCGGGACTTTACGAGCAGTACTTC. As protein: CASSPGAGLYEQYF.

V is TRBV5-8 and J is TRBJ2-1; 10 bases align to TRBD1. The J segment lost 3 bases and the V segment lost 5 bases, leaving 8 bases of the junction unmatched. CDR3 length: 16 residues. Germline lookup yields CDR1 SGHTS and CDR2 YDEGEE. The CDR3 bases are TGTGCCAGCAGATCCGGACAGGGGGTTGGCTACAATGAGCAGTTCTTC. Residues: CASRSGQGVGYNEQFF.

This chain uses TRBV2 with TRBJ1-1, with 7 positions matching TRBD1. After removal of 7 bases from V and 6 bases from J, the junction contained 8 bases not matched to a gene. Germline V gene data show CDR1 as SNHLY and CDR2 as FYNNEI. The CDR3 totals 13 residues. CDR3 amino acids: CASIPRTGPEAFF. CDR3 nucleotides: TGTGCCAGCATCCCAAGGACAGGCCCTGAAGCTTTCTTT.

The chain recombines TRBV21-1 with TRBJ2-7; the table's D call, TRBD1, has no DNA check behind it. TRBV21-1 corresponds to a pseudogene. The CDR3 extends over 16 amino acids. CDR3 in amino acids: CASSNPPRGPPYEQYF. The CDR3 nucleotides are TGTGCCAGCAGCAACCCTCCCAGGGGGCCCCCCTACGAGCAGTACTTC.

The chain is built from TRBV4-1 and TRBJ2-4, with 7 positions matching TRBD2. Trimming took 0 bases from V and 2 from J; bases not matched to a gene: 13. This CDR3 is 19 amino acids long. The germline CDR1 and CDR2 sequences are MGHRA and YSYEKL. CDR3 sequence: CASSQDDGGGVRPKNIQYF. DNA for the CDR3: TGCGCCAGCAGCCAAGATGACGGTGGGGGGGTTAGGCCCAAAAACATTCAGTACTTC.